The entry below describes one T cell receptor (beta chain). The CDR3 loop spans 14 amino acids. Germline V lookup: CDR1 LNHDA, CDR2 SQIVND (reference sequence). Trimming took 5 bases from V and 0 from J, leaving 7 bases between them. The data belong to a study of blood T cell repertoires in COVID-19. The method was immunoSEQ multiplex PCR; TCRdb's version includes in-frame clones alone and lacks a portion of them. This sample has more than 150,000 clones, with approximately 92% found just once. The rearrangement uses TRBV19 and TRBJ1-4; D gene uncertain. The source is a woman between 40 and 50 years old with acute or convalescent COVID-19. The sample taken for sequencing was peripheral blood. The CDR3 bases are TGTGCCAGTAGTCGGGGATCAACTAATGAAAAACTGTTTTTT. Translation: CASSRGSTNEKLFF. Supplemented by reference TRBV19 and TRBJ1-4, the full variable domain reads DGGITQSPKYLFRKEGQNVTLSCEQNLNHDAMYWYRQDPGQGLRLIYYSQIVNDFQKGDIAEGYSVSREKKESFPLTVTSAQKNPTAFYLCASSRGSTNEKLFFGSGTQLSVL.